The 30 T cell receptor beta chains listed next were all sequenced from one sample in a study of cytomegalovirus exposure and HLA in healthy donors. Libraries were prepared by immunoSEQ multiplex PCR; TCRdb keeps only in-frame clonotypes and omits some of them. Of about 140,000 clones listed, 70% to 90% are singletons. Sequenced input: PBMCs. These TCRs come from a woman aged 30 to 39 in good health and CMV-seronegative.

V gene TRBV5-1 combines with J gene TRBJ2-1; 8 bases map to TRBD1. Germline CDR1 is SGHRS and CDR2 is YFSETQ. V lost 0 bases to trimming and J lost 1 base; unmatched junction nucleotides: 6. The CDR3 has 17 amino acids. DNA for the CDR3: TGCGCCAGCAGCTTGGCCGAAAGGACAGGGTCCTACAATGAGCAGTTCTTC. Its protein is CASSLAERTGSYNEQFF.

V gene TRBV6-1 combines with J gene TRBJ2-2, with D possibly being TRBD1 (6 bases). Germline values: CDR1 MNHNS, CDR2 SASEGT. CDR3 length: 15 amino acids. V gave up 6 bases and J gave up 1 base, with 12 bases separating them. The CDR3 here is CASSTGPRNTGELFF. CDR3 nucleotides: TGTGCCAGCAGCACAGGGCCGCGGAACACCGGGGAGCTGTTTTTT.

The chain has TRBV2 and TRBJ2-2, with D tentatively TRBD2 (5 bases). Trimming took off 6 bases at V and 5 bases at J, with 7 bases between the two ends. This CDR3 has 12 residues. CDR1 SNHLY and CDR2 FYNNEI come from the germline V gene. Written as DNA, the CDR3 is TGTGCCAGCAGGAGGGAGACCGGGGAGCTGTTTTTT. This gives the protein CASRRETGELFF.

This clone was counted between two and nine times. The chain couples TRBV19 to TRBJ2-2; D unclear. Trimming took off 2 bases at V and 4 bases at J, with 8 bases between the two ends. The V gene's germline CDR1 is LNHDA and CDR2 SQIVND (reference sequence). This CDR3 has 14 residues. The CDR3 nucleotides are TGTGCCAGTAGTATACAGACTCCCACCGGGGAGCTGTTTTTT. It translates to CASSIQTPTGELFF.

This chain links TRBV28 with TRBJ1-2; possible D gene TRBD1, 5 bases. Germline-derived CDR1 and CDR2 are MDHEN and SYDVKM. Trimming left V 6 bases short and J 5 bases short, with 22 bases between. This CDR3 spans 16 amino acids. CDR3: CASSPPSAGLSYGYTF. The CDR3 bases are TGTGCCAGCAGCCCCCCCAGCGCGGGACTGAGTTATGGCTACACCTTC.

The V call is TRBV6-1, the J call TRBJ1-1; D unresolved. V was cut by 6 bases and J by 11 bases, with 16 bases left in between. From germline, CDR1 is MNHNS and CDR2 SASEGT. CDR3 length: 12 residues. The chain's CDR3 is CASSEGTSGAFF. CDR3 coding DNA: TGTGCCAGCAGCGAGGGCACCTCGGGCGCTTTCTTT.

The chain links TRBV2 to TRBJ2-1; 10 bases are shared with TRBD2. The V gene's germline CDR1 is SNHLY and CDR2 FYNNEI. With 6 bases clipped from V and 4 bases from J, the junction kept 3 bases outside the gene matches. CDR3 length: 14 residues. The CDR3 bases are TGTGCCAGCAGGGAGCGGGGGGGATACAATGAGCAGTTCTTC. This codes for CASRERGGYNEQFF.

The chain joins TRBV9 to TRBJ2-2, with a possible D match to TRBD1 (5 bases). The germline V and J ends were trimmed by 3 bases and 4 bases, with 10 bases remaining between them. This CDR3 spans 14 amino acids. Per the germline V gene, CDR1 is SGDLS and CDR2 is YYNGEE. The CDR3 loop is CASSATVITGELFF. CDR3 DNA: TGTGCCAGCAGCGCGACAGTAATCACCGGGGAGCTGTTTTTT.

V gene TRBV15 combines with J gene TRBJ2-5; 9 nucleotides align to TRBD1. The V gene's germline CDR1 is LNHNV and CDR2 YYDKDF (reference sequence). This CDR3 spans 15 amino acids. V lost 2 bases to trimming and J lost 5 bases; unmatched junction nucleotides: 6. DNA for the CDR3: TGTGCCACCAGCAGAAGTCATGGGACAGGGGAGACCCAGTACTTC. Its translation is CATSRSHGTGETQYF.

CDR3: CASSKGLAGGDEQYF. In DNA, the CDR3 is TGTGCCAGCAGTAAGGGACTAGCGGGGGGGGACGAGCAGTACTTC. The chain uses TRBV6-6 and TRBJ2-7, with TRBD2 matching over 16 bases. The CDR3 length is 15 residues. V dropped 5 bases and J dropped 5; count of bases not matched to a gene: 3. Germline values: CDR1 MNHNY, CDR2 SVGAGI (reference sequence).

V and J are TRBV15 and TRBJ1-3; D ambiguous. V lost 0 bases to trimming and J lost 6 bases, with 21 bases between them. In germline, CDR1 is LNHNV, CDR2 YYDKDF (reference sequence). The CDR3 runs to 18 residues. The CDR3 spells CATSRDLSSLNRENTIYF. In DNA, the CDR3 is TGTGCCACCAGCAGAGATCTGTCCAGTCTGAACAGAGAAAACACCATATATTTT.

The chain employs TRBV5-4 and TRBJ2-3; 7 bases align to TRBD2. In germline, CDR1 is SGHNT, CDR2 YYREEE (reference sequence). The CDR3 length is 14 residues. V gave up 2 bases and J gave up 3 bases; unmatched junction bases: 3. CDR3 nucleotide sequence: TGTGCCAGCAGCTTCTGGGGGGGAACAGATACGCAGTATTTT. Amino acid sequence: CASSFWGGTDTQYF.

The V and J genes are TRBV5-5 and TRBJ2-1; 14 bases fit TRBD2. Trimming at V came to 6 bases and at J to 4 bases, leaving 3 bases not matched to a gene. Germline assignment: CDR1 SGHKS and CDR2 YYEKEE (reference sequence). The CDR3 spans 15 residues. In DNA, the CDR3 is TGTGCCAGCACCCGACTAGCGGGGGGGTACAATGAGCAGTTCTTC. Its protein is CASTRLAGGYNEQFF.

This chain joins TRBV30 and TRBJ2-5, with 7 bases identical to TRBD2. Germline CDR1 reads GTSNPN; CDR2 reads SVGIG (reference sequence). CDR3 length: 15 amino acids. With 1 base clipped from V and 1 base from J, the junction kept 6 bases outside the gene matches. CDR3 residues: CAWSGLGGSQETQYF. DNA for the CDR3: TGTGCCTGGAGTGGTTTGGGGGGGTCCCAAGAGACCCAGTACTTC.

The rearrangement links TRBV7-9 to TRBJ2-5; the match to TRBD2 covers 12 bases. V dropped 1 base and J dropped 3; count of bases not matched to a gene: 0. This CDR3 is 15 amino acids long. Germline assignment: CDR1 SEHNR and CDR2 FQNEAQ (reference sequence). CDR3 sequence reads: CASSLGLAGEETQYF. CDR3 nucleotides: TGTGCCAGCAGCTTAGGACTAGCGGGGGAAGAGACCCAGTACTTC.

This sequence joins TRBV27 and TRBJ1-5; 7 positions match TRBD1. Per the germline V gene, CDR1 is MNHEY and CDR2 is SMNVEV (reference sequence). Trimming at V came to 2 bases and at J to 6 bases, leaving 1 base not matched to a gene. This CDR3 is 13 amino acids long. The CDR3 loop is CASSLRQGQPQHF. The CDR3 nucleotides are TGTGCCAGCAGTTTAAGACAGGGTCAGCCCCAGCATTTT.

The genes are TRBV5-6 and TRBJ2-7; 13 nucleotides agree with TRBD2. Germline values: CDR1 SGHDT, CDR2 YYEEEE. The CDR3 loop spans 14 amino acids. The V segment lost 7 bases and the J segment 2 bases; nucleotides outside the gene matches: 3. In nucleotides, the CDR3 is TGTGCCAGCGGAACTAGCGGGGGGGCCTACGAGCAGTACTTC. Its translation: CASGTSGGAYEQYF.

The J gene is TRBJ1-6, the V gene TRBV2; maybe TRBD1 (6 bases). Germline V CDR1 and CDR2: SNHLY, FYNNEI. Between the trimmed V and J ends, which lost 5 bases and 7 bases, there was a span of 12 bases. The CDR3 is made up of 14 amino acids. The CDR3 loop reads CASSNRDLNSPLHF. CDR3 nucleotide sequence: TGTGCCAGCAGTAACAGGGACCTCAATTCACCCCTCCACTTT.

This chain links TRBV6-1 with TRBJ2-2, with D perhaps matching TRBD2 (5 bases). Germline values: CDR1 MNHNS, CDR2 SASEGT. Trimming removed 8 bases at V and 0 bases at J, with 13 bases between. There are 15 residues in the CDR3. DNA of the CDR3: TGTGCCAGCCTAAGCGGAGCCGCGAACACCGGGGAGCTGTTTTTT. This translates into CASLSGAANTGELFF.

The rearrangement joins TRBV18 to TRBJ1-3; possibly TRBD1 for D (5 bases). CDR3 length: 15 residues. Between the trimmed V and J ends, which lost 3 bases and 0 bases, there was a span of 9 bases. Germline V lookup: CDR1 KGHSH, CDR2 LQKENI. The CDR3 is CASSPGPSSGNTIYF. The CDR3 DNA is TGTGCCAGCTCACCGGGGCCGAGCTCTGGAAACACCATATATTTT.

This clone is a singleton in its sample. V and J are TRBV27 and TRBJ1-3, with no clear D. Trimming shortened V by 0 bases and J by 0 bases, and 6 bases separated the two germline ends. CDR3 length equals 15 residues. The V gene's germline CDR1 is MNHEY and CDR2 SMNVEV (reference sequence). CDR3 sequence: CASSLSRNSGNTIYF. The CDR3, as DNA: TGTGCCAGCAGTTTATCGAGAAACTCTGGAAACACCATATATTTT.

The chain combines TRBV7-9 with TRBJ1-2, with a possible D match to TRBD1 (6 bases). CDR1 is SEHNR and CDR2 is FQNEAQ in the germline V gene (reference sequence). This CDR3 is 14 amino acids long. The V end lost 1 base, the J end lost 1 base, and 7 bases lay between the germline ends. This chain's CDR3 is CASSLGTVNYGYTF. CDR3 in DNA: TGTGCCAGCAGCTTAGGGACAGTTAACTATGGCTACACCTTC.

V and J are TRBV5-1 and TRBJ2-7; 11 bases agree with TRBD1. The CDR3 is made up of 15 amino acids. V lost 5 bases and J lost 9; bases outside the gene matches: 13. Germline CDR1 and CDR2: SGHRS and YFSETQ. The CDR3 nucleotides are TGCGCCAGCAGACAAACCCCCGGGACAGGGGGGGTGCAGTACTTC. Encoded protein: CASRQTPGTGGVQYF.

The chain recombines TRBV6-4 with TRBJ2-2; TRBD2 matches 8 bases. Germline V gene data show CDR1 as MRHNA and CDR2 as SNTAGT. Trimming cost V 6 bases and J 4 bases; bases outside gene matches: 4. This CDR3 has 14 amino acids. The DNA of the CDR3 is TGTGCCAGCAGCCAACTAGCGGCCACCGGGGAGCTGTTTTTT. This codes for CASSQLAATGELFF.

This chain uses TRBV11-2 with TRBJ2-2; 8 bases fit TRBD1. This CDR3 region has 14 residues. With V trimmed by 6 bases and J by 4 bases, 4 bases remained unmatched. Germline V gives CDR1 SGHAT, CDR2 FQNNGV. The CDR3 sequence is CASRKQGGTGELFF. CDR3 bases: TGTGCCAGCAGAAAACAGGGGGGCACCGGGGAGCTGTTTTTT. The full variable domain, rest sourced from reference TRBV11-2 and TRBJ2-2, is EAGVAQSPRYKIIEKRQSVAFWCNPISGHATLYWYQQILGQGPKLLIQFQNNGVVDDSQLPKDRFSAERLKGVDSTLKIQPAKLEDSAVYLCASRKQGGTGELFFGEGSRLTVL.

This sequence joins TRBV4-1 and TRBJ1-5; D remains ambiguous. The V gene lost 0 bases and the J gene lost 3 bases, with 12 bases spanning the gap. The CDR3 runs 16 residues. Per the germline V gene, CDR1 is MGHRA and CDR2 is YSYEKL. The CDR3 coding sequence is TGCGCCAGCAGCCAAGAATTCCCCCTTTACAATCAGCCCCAGCATTTT. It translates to CASSQEFPLYNQPQHF.

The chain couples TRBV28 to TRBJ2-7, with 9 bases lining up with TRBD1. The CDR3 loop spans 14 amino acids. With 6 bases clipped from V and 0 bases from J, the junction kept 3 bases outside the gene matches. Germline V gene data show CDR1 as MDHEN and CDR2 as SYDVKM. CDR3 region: CASRGTGNSYEQYF. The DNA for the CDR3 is TGTGCCAGCAGAGGGACAGGGAACTCCTACGAGCAGTACTTC. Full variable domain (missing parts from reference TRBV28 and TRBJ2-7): DVKVTQSSRYLVKRTGEKVFLECVQDMDHENMFWYRQDPGLGLRLIYFSYDVKMKEKGDIPEGYSVSREKKERFSLILESASTNQTSMYLCASRGTGNSYEQYFGPGTRLTVT.

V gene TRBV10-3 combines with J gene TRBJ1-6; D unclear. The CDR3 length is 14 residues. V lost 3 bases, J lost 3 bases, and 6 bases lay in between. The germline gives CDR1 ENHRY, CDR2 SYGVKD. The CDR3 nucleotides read TGTGCCATCAGTGAACAGAACTATAATTCACCCCTCCACTTT. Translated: CAISEQNYNSPLHF.

CDR3 sequence reads: CASSEAGASSYNSPLHF. CDR3 in DNA: TGTGCCAGCAGCGAGGCAGGGGCGAGCTCCTATAATTCACCCCTCCACTTT. The chain recombines TRBV9 with TRBJ1-6; weak D call: TRBD1 (6 bases). Germline V gene lookup returns CDR1 SGDLS and CDR2 YYNGEE. This CDR3 comprises 17 residues. Trimming pared 3 bases from V and 0 bases from J, leaving 13 bases between.

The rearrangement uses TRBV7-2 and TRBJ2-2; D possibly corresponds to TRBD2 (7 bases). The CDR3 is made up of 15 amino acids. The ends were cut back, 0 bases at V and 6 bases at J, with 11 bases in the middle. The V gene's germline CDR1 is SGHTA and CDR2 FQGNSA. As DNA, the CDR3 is TGTGCCAGCAGCTTAGCGGGGGGGCCCGCCGGGGAGCTGTTTTTT. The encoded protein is CASSLAGGPAGELFF.